This T cell receptor beta chain is drawn from a study of technical replicates of blood from several donors. The protocol was immunoSEQ multiplex PCR, while the TCRdb copy is restricted to in-frame clones and leaves out a portion. Of about 100,000 clones listed, approximately 96% are singletons. From germline, CDR1 is SEHNR and CDR2 FQNEAQ (reference sequence). The CDR3 spans 14 residues. The trim removed 3 bases at V and 9 bases at J, leaving 4 bases unmatched. V gene TRBV7-9 combines with J gene TRBJ1-4, with 10 bases fitting TRBD1. The sample comprised T cells isolated from PBMCs. This TCR was sampled from a human donor in good health. For the CDR3, the DNA is TGTGCCAGCAGCTTCGGGGGACAGGGGCAAAAACTGTTTTTT. Amino acid sequence: CASSFGGQGQKLFF.